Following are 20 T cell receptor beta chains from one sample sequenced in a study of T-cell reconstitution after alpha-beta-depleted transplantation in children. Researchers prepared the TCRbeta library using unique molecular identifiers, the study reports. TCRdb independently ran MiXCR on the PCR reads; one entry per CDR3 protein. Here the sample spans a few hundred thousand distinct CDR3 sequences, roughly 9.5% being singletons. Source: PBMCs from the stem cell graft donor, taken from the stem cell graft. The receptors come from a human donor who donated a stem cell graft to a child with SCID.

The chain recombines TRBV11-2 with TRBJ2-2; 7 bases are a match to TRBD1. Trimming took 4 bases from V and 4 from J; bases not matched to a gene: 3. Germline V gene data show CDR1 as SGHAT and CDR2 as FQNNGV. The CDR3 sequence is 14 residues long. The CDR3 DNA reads TGTGCCAGCAGCTCGACAGGGACCACCGGGGAGCTGTTTTTT. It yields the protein CASSSTGTTGELFF.

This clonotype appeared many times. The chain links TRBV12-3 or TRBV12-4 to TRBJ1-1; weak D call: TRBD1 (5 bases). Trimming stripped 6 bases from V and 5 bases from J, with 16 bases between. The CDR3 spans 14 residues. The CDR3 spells CASSLKQEGTEAFF. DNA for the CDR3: TGTGCCAGCAGCTTAAAACAGGAGGGGACTGAAGCTTTCTTT.

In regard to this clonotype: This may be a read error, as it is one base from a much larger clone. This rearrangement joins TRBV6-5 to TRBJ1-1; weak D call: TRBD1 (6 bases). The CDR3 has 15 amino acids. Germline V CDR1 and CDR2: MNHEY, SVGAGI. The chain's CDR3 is CASSNSPGVNTEAFF. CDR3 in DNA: TGTGCCAGCAGTAACTCCCCAGGGGTGAACACTGAAGCTTTCTTT.

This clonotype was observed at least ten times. The CDR3 nucleotides are TGCAGCGTTGTGCAGGGCACTGAAGCTTTCTTT. Protein product: CSVVQGTEAFF. The chain combines TRBV29-1 with TRBJ1-1; a possible D gene is TRBD1 (5 bases). Germline lookup yields CDR1 SQVTM and CDR2 ANQGSEA. The length of the CDR3 is 11 residues. V was cut by 4 bases and J by 4 bases, with 7 bases left in between.

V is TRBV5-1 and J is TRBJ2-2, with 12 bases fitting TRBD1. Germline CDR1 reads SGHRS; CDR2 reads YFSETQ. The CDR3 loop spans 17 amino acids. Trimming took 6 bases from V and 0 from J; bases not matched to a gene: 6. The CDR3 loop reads CASNTGTGGPNTGELFF. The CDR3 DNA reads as TGCGCCAGCAACACCGGGACAGGGGGCCCGAACACCGGGGAGCTGTTTTTT.

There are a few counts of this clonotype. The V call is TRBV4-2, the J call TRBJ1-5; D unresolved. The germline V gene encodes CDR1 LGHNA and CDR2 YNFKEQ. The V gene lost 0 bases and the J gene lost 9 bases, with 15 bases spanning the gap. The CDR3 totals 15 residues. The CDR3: CASSQDDGSAWPQHF. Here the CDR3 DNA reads TGTGCCAGCAGCCAAGACGACGGTAGCGCGTGGCCCCAGCATTTT.

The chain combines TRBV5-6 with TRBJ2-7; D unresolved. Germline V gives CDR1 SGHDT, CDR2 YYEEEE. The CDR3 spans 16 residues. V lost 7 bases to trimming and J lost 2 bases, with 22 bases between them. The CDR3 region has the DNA TGTGCCAGCCAACCCCTCATGGCAGGTTCAACCTACGAGCAGTACTTC. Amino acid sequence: CASQPLMAGSTYEQYF.

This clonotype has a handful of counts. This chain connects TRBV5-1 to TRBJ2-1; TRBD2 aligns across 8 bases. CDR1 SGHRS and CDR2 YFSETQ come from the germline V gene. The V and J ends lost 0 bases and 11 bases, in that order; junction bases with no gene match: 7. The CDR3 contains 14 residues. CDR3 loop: CASSLEGTRDKQFF. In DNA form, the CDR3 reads TGCGCCAGCAGCTTGGAGGGGACTAGGGATAAGCAGTTCTTC.

The CDR3 nucleotides are TGCGCCAGCAGCCAAGCTCCGGGACTAGCTTACGATGAGCAGTACTTC. Translating gives CASSQAPGLAYDEQYF. This chain uses TRBV4-1 with TRBJ2-7, with 9 bases matching TRBD2. Losses at the gene ends were 1 base for V and 7 bases for J; bases not matched to a gene: 11. The germline V gene has CDR1 MGHRA and CDR2 YSYEKL. The CDR3 sequence is 16 residues long.

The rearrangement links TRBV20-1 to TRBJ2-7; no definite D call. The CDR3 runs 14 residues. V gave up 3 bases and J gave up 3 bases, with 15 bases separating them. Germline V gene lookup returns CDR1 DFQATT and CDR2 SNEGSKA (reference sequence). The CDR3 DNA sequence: TGCAGTGCTAGTAGGCAGGTTAAGGGCTACGAGCAGTACTTC. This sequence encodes CSASRQVKGYEQYF.

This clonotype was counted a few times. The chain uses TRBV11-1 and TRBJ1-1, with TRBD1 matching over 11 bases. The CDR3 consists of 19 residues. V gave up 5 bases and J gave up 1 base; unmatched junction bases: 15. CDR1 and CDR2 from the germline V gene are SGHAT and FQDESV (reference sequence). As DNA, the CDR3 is TGTGCCAGCAGCCCTCTGTCCGGGACAGGGGGACCCCAGAACACTGAAGCTTTCTTT. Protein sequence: CASSPLSGTGGPQNTEAFF. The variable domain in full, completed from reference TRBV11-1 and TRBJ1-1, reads EAEVAQSPRYKITEKSQAVAFWCDPISGHATLYWYRQILGQGPELLVQFQDESVVDDSQLPKDRFSAERLKGVDSTLKIQPAELGDSAMYLCASSPLSGTGGPQNTEAFFGQGTRLTVV.

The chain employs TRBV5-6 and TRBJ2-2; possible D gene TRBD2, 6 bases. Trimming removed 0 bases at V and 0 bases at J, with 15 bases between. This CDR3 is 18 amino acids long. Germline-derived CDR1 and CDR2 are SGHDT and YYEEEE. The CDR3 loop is CASSLAGGAGSNTGELFF. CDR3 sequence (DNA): TGTGCCAGCAGCTTGGCCGGAGGGGCAGGATCGAACACCGGGGAGCTGTTTTTT.

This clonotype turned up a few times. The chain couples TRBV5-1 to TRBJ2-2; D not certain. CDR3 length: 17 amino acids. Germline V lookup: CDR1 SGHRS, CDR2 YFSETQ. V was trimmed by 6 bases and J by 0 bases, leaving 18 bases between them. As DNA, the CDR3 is TGCGCCAGCACCAACTTAGATTCCCCTACGAACACCGGGGAGCTGTTTTTT. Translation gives CASTNLDSPTNTGELFF.

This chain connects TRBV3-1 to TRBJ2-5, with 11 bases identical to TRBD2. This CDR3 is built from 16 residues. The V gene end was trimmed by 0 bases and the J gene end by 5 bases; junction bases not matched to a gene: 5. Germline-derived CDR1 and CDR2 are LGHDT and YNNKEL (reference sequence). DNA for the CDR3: TGTGCCAGCAGCCAAGATCGACTAGCGGGGCGGGAGACCCAGTACTTC. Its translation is CASSQDRLAGRETQYF.

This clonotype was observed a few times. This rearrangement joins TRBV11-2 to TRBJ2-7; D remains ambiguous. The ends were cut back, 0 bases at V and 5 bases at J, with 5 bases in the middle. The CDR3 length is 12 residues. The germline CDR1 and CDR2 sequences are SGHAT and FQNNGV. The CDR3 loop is CASSLEWDEQYF. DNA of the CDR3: TGTGCCAGCAGCTTAGAGTGGGACGAGCAGTACTTC. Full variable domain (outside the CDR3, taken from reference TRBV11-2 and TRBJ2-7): EAGVAQSPRYKIIEKRQSVAFWCNPISGHATLYWYQQILGQGPKLLIQFQNNGVVDDSQLPKDRFSAERLKGVDSTLKIQPAKLEDSAVYLCASSLEWDEQYFGPGTRLTVT.

The chain's CDR3 is CASSLTTPRQGISGELFF. CDR3 coding DNA: TGTGCCAGCAGCTTAACTACCCCCAGACAGGGGATCAGCGGGGAGCTGTTTTTT. V and J are TRBV7-8 and TRBJ2-2; 8 bases map to TRBD1. Per germline, CDR1 SGHVS and CDR2 FQNEAQ. The CDR3 is 18 amino acids. Germline trimming cut 2 bases from V and 7 bases from J; bases unmatched to any gene: 15.

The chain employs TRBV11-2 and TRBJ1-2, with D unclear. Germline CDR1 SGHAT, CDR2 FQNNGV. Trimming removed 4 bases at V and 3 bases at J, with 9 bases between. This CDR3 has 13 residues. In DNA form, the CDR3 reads TGTGCCAGCAGCTCCCTCCAGGACTATGGCTACACCTTC. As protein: CASSSLQDYGYTF. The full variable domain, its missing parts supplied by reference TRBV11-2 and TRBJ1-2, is EAGVAQSPRYKIIEKRQSVAFWCNPISGHATLYWYQQILGQGPKLLIQFQNNGVVDDSQLPKDRFSAERLKGVDSTLKIQPAKLEDSAVYLCASSSLQDYGYTFGSGTRLTVV.

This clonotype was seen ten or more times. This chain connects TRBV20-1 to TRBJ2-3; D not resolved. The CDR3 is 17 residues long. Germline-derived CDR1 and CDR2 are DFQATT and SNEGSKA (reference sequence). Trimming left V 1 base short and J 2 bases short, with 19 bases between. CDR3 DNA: TGCAGTGCTAGAGCCCTCGTGTTTCCGCCTTTCACAGATACGCAGTATTTT. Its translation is CSARALVFPPFTDTQYF.

CDR3 sequence reads: CASSFSGTAGDSNQPQHF. In DNA, the CDR3 is TGTGCCAGCAGTTTTTCAGGGACAGCGGGAGATAGCAATCAGCCCCAGCATTTT. The chain has TRBV12-3 or TRBV12-4 and TRBJ1-5; 7 bases agree with TRBD1. J gave up 0 bases and V 3 bases, and 11 bases lay outside the gene matches. CDR3 size: 18 residues.

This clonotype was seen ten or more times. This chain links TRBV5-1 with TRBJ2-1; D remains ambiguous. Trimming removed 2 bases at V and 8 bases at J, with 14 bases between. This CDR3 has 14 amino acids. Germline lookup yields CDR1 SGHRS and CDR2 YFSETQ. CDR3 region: CASSFRLAGDEQFF. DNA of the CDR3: TGCGCCAGCAGCTTTCGTCTCGCTGGCGATGAGCAGTTCTTC.